This T cell receptor (delta chain) is drawn from a study of γδ T cells in repeated Plasmodium falciparum infection. Overall study context: Four controlled malaria infections with P. falciparum NF54 spanned about 23 months.

About this clone itself: The TCRdb protein, from a much larger clone, departs from this DNA's translation at residue 16, likely by read error; the protein shown derives from the DNA.

TCRdb reapplied CATT to the multiplex PCR reads. In the table there are tens of thousands of delta-chain clones, roughly 0.9% of which are singletons. Sequencing was carried out using gamma-delta T cells from blood. The source is a pool of human donors (malaria-infected and uninfected, not separated).

CDR3 region: CACDKILGDSWDTRQTFF. The CDR3 bases are TGTGCCTGTGACAAAATACTGGGGGACTCCTGGGACACCCGACAGACGTTTTTC. The V gene is TRDV2; the J gene was not called; the table's D call of TRDD3 was not tested on the DNA. CDR1 and CDR2 (germline): GEAIGNYY, EKD. The CDR3 totals 18 residues.